This TCR beta chain appears in the sequencing data of a study of cytomegalovirus exposure and HLA in healthy donors. Study-level information: Membership in the Caucasian-associated ancestry cluster was found for about 80% of 350 to 450 genotyped donors.

PCR involved 60 Vbeta and 13 Jbeta primers. Produced via immunoSEQ multiplex PCR; TCRdb's table is partial and in-frame only. The table lists 150,000 to 200,000 clones, 70% to 80% of them singletons, with about 2.5% in the top ten. In this sample, this clone turned up a few times. The antigen remains unidentified. V was pared by 0 bases and J by 4 bases, with 7 bases of the junction left unmatched. CDR1 and CDR2 (germline): MNHEY, SMNVEV (reference sequence). There are 16 residues in the CDR3. Study observations and caveats: In a later analysis, HLA-associated beta chains showed higher expansion and lower generation probabilities than comparable chains. According to the study, roughly 160 TCR beta chains were cytomegalovirus-associated.

The chain joins TRBV27 to TRBJ2-3; 7 positions agree with TRBD2. The specimen was PBMCs. This TCR derives from a woman aged 45-65 years in good health and CMV-seronegative. In DNA, the CDR3 is TGTGCCAGCAGTTTATCTCGACTAGCCAAGGCAGATACGCAGTATTTT. Translation gives CASSLSRLAKADTQYF.